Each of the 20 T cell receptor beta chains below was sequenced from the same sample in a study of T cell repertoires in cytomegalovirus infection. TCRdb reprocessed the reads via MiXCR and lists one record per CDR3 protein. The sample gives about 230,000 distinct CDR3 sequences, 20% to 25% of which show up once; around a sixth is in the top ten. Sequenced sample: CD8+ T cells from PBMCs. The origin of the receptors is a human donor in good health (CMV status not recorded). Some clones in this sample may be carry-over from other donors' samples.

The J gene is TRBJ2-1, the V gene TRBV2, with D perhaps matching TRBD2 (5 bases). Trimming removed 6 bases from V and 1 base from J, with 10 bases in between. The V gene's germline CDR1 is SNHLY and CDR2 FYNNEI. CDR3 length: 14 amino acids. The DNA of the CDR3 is TGTGCCAGCAGGTGGACTGAGTCCTACAATGAGCAGTTCTTC. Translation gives CASRWTESYNEQFF.

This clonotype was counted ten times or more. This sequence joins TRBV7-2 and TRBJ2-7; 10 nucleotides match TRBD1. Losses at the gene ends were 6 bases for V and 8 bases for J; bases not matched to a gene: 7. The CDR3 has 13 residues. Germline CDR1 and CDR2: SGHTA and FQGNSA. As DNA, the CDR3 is TGTGCCAGCAGACCGACAGGGGGCGGCAAGCAGTACTTC. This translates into CASRPTGGGKQYF. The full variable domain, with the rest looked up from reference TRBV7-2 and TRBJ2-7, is GAGVSQSPSNKVTEKGKDVELRCDPISGHTALYWYRQSLGQGLEFLIYFQGNSAPDKSGLPSDRFSAERTGGSVSTLTIQRTQQEDSAVYLCASRPTGGGKQYFGPGTRLTVT.

The CDR3 sequence: CASSRSAYNEQFF. The CDR3 bases are TGTGCCAGCAGCAGAAGCGCCTACAATGAGCAGTTCTTC. The chain employs TRBV27 and TRBJ2-1; no firm D call. The germline CDR1 and CDR2 sequences are MNHEY and SMNVEV (reference sequence). This CDR3 spans 13 amino acids. The germline V and J ends were trimmed by 6 bases and 2 bases, with 8 bases remaining between them.

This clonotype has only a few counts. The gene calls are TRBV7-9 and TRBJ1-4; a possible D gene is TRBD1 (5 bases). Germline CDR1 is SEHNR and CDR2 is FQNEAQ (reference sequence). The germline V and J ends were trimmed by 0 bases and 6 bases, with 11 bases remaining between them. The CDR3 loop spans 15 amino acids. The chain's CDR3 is CASSLAGGGDEKLFF. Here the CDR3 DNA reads TGTGCCAGCAGCTTAGCTGGGGGTGGCGATGAAAAACTGTTTTTT.

CDR3 in DNA: TGTGCCAGCAGTGGACTAGCGTCGAACACCGGGGAGCTGTTTTTT. This codes for CASSGLASNTGELFF. The chain has TRBV2 and TRBJ2-2, with TRBD2 matching 8 bases. The CDR3 has 15 residues. V lost 4 bases to trimming and J lost 0 bases; unmatched junction nucleotides: 1. Germline lookup yields CDR1 SNHLY and CDR2 FYNNEI.

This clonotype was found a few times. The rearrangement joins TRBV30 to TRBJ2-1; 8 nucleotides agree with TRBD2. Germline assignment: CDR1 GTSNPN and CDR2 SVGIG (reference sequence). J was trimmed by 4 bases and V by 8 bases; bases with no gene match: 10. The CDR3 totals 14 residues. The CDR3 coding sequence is TGTGCCGCACAAATAGCGGGGAGATACAATGAGCAGTTCTTC. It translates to CAAQIAGRYNEQFF.

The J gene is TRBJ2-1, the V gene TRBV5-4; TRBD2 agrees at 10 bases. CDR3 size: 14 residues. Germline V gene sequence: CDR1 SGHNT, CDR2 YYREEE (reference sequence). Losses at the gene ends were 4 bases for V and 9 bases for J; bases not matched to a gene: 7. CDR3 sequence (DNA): TGTGCCAGCAGCGGGGTAGCGGGGGGCGGTGAGCAGTTCTTC. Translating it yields CASSGVAGGGEQFF.

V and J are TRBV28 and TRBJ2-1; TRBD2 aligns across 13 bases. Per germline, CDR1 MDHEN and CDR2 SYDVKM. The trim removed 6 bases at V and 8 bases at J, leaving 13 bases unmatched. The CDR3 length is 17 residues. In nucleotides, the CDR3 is TGTGCCAGCAGCACCCGGACTAGCGGGGGCTCTTCCCATGAGCAGTTCTTC. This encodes CASSTRTSGGSSHEQFF.

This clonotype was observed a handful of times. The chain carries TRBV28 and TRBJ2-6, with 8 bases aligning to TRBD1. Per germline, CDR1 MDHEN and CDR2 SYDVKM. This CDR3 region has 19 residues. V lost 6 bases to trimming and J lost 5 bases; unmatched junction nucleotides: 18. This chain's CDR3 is CASRTPPGQGTLWANVLTF. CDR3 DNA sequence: TGTGCCAGCAGGACCCCCCCTGGACAGGGAACCCTCTGGGCCAACGTCCTGACTTTC.

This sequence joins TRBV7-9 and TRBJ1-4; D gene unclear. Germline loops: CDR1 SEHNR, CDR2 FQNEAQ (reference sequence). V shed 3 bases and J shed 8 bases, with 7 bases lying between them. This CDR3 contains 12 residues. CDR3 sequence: CASSFAGEKLFF. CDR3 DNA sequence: TGTGCCAGCAGCTTTGCCGGAGAAAAACTGTTTTTT.

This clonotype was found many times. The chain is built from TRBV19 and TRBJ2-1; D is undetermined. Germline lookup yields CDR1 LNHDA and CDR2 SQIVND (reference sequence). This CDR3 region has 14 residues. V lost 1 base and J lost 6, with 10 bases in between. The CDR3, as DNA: TGTGCCAGTAGTATAGGTGTGTTAGGCAATGAGCAGTTCTTC. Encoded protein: CASSIGVLGNEQFF.

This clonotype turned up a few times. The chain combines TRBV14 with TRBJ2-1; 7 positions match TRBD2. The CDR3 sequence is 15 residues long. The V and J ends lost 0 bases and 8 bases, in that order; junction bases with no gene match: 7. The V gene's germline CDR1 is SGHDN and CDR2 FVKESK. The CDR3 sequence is CASSQDVGGVDEQFF. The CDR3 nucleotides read TGTGCCAGCAGCCAAGACGTGGGGGGGGTGGATGAGCAGTTCTTC. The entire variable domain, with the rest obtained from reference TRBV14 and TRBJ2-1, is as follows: EAGVTQFPSHSVIEKGQTVTLRCDPISGHDNLYWYRRVMGKEIKFLLHFVKESKQDESGMPNNRFLAERTGGTYSTLKVQPAELEDSGVYFCASSQDVGGVDEQFFGPGTRLTVL.

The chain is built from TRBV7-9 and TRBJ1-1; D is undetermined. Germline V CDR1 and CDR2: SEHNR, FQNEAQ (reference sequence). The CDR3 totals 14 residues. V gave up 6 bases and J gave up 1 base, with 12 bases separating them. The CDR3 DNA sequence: TGTGCCAGCAGGCAGGTAGGGCAGAACACTGAAGCTTTCTTT. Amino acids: CASRQVGQNTEAFF. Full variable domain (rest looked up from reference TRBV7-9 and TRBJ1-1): DTGVSQNPRHKITKRGQNVTFRCDPISEHNRLYWYRQTLGQGPEFLTYFQNEAQLEKSRLLSDRFSAERPKGSFSTLEIQRTEQGDSAMYLCASRQVGQNTEAFFGQGTRLTVV.

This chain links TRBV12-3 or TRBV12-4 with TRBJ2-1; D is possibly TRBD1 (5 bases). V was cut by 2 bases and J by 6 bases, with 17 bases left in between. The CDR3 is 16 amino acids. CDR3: CASSLMGQGRGNEQFF. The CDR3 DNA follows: TGTGCCAGCAGTTTAATGGGTCAGGGAAGAGGCAATGAGCAGTTCTTC.

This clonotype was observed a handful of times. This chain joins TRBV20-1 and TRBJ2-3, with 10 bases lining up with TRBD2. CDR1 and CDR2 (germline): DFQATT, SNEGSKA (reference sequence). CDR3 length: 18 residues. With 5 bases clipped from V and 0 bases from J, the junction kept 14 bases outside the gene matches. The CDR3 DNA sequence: TGCAGTGCTGACTCCCTTAGCGGGGGGCCTCCAAGCACAGATACGCAGTATTTT. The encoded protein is CSADSLSGGPPSTDTQYF.

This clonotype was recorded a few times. The CDR3 protein is CASSWTSGGGELFF. The CDR3 DNA reads as TGTGCCAGCAGCTGGACTAGCGGAGGCGGGGAGCTGTTTTTT. The genes are TRBV5-5 and TRBJ2-2; 10 bases match TRBD2. CDR3 length equals 14 residues. V gave up 3 bases and J gave up 7 bases; unmatched junction bases: 3. Germline V gives CDR1 SGHKS, CDR2 YYEKEE (reference sequence). The entire variable domain, with the rest obtained from reference TRBV5-5 and TRBJ2-2, is as follows: DAGVTQSPTHLIKTRGQQVTLRCSPISGHKSVSWYQQVLGQGPQFIFQYYEKEERGRGNFPDRFSARQFPNYSSELNVNALLLGDSALYLCASSWTSGGGELFFGEGSRLTVL.

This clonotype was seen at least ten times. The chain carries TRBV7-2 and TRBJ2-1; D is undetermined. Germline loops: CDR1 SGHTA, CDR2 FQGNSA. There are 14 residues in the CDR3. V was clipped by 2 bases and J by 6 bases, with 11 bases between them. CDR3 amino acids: CASSLILPGNEQFF. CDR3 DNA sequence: TGTGCCAGCAGCTTAATCCTCCCTGGCAATGAGCAGTTCTTC.

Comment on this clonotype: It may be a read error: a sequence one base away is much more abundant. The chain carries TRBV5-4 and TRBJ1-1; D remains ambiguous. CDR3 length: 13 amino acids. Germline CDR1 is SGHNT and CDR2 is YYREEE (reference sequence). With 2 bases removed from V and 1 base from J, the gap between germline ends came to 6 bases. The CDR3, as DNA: TGTGCCAGCAGCTTTAGACAGAACACTGAAGCTTTCTTT. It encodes CASSFRQNTEAFF.

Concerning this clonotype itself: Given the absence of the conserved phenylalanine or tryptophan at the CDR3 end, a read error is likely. CDR3 loop: CASSVGTSFGNEQFS. The CDR3 DNA reads TGTGCCAGCAGCGTAGGGACTAGCTTCGGTAATGAGCAGTTCTCC. The rearrangement joins TRBV11-2 to TRBJ2-1; the match to TRBD2 covers 9 bases. This CDR3 spans 15 amino acids. V lost 5 bases to trimming and J lost 7 bases; unmatched junction nucleotides: 9. Looked up from germline, CDR1 is SGHAT and CDR2 is FQNNGV.

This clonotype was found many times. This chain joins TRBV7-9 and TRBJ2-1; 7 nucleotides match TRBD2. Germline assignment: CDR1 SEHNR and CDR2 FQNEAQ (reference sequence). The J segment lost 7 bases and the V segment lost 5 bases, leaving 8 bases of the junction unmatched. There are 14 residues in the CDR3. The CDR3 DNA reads TGTGCCAGCAGCCCCCAGGGTAGCGGGAATGAGCAGTTCTTC. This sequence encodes CASSPQGSGNEQFF.